Each of the 12 T cell receptor beta chains below was sequenced from the same sample in a study of identifying expanded T cells in peripheral blood. Assay: immunoSEQ multiplex PCR; the TCRdb copy retains only in-frame clones and omits some. The data contain about 100,000 clones, roughly 86% of them seen just once; the ten biggest clones take up 3.5% to 4.5%. Material: blood. Every receptor here comes from a person between 18 and 75 years old in good health.

The rearrangement uses TRBV5-6 and TRBJ2-2, with TRBD2 identical over 12 bases. There are 16 residues in the CDR3. Germline loops: CDR1 SGHDT, CDR2 YYEEEE. V lost 0 bases, J lost 6 bases, and 3 bases stayed unmatched. The CDR3 sequence: CASSLVLAGGAGELFF. The CDR3 bases are TGTGCCAGCAGCTTGGTACTAGCGGGGGGTGCCGGGGAGCTGTTTTTT.

V gene TRBV30 combines with J gene TRBJ1-1, with D possibly TRBD1 on 6 matching bases. The germline gives CDR1 GTSNPN, CDR2 SVGIG (reference sequence). Trimming took 0 bases from V and 4 from J, leaving 9 bases between them. This CDR3 has 13 residues. The CDR3 is CAWSVGGATEAFF. CDR3 nucleotide sequence: TGTGCCTGGAGTGTAGGGGGAGCCACTGAAGCTTTCTTT.

This chain links TRBV13 with TRBJ2-7; D not certain. Germline-derived CDR1 and CDR2 are PRHDT and FYEKMQ (reference sequence). V lost 4 bases, J lost 2 bases, and 6 bases lay in between. The CDR3 covers 12 residues. This chain's CDR3 is CASSSTPYEQYF. CDR3 coding DNA: TGTGCCAGCAGCTCCACTCCCTACGAGCAGTACTTC. Supplemented by reference TRBV13 and TRBJ2-7, the full variable domain reads AAGVIQSPRHLIKEKRETATLKCYPIPRHDTVYWYQQGPGQDPQFLISFYEKMQSDKGSIPDRFSAQQFSDYHSELNMSSLELGDSALYFCASSSTPYEQYFGPGTRLTVT.

V and J are TRBV19 and TRBJ1-1, with no clear D. Germline V gene data show CDR1 as LNHDA and CDR2 as SQIVND (reference sequence). CDR3 length: 11 residues. Trimming left V 4 bases short and J 4 bases short, with 4 bases between. In DNA form, the CDR3 reads TGTGCCAGTAGTACTCGCACTGAAGCTTTCTTT. This encodes CASSTRTEAFF.

This chain joins TRBV5-1 and TRBJ2-7; TRBD1 aligns across 10 bases. With V trimmed by 4 bases and J by 3 bases, 13 bases remained unmatched. This CDR3 spans 17 amino acids. CDR1 and CDR2 (germline): SGHRS, YFSETQ. The CDR3 DNA sequence: TGCGCCAGCAGCCTTCGGGGGGACAGGGGAGTCAGCTACGAGCAGTACTTC. This encodes CASSLRGDRGVSYEQYF.

This clone appeared once. The genes are TRBV5-6 and TRBJ2-5; TRBD1 or TRBD2 may be the D gene (5 bases each). The CDR3 runs 15 residues. Germline lookup yields CDR1 SGHDT and CDR2 YYEEEE. V was trimmed by 6 bases and J by 5 bases, leaving 20 bases between them. CDR3 nucleotides: TGTGCCAGCACCGTGGAGGTGGGGACGGGTGAGACCCAGTACTTC. This codes for CASTVEVGTGETQYF.

J is TRBJ2-2 and V is TRBV28; possibly TRBD1 for D (5 bases). CDR1 is MDHEN, CDR2 SYDVKM, per germline. The germline V and J ends were trimmed by 4 bases and 7 bases, with 10 bases remaining between them. The CDR3 covers 13 residues. Here the CDR3 reads CASSSRVDGELFF. The CDR3 DNA reads as TGTGCCAGCAGTTCCAGGGTGGACGGGGAGCTGTTTTTT.

The rearrangement joins TRBV9 to TRBJ2-2; D unresolved. Germline lookup yields CDR1 SGDLS and CDR2 YYNGEE. CDR3 length: 15 amino acids. The V end was cut by 6 bases, the J end by 2 bases, with 14 bases between. The CDR3 DNA reads TGTGCCAGCAACACGGACGGAGATAACACCGGGGAGCTGTTTTTT. Encoded protein: CASNTDGDNTGELFF.

This chain connects TRBV6-1 to TRBJ2-1, with D perhaps matching TRBD1 or TRBD2 (6 bases each). Trimming shortened V by 5 bases and J by 6 bases, and 17 bases separated the two germline ends. In germline, CDR1 is MNHNS, CDR2 SASEGT. The CDR3 has 15 residues. The CDR3 nucleotides are TGTGCCAGCAGTCAAAGGGGGGACCTGGGCAATGAGCAGTTCTTC. Translation gives CASSQRGDLGNEQFF.

Only a few counts were recorded for this clone. The chain has TRBV6-1 and TRBJ2-7, with 8 positions matching TRBD1. V gave up 0 bases and J gave up 6 bases; unmatched junction bases: 4. CDR1 is MNHNS and CDR2 is SASEGT in the germline V gene. The length of the CDR3 is 14 residues. CDR3 in amino acids: CASSEARGQGEQYF. The CDR3 DNA is TGTGCCAGCAGTGAAGCCAGGGGGCAAGGCGAGCAGTACTTC.

This chain connects TRBV5-1 to TRBJ2-7, with 9 bases identical to TRBD1. Looked up from germline, CDR1 is SGHRS and CDR2 is YFSETQ. The length of the CDR3 is 15 residues. V lost 0 bases and J lost 6; bases outside the gene matches: 7. CDR3 in amino acids: CASSLDGYRGLEQYF. The CDR3 bases are TGCGCCAGCAGCTTGGACGGCTACAGGGGGCTCGAGCAGTACTTC.

The V call is TRBV10-2, the J call TRBJ2-5; D is perhaps TRBD2 (5 bases). Trimming took 3 bases from V and 1 from J, leaving 9 bases between them. Germline CDR1 WSHSY, CDR2 SAAADI. CDR3 length equals 14 residues. The CDR3 DNA reads as TGCGCCAGCAGTGATGGGAGTTTCCAAGAGACCCAGTACTTC. This sequence encodes CASSDGSFQETQYF.